This record concerns one TCR beta chain sequence. Its antigen is not known. The sample originates from a study of early T cells in non-severe SARS-CoV-2 infection. Study background: Sequencing was performed on bulk RNA from unsorted whole blood, leaving chains unpaired.

General study results and limits: Comparison of clonotypes with VDJdb favored anti-spike CD8 responses while missing private and CD4 specificities.

Deletions cut 10 bases from V and 10 bases from J, with 26 bases between. The CDR3 is 16 residues long. In the library, individual cDNA molecules carried attached unique molecular identifiers. TCRdb re-called the 5' RACE reads with MiXCR, one entry per CDR3 protein. Of about 120,000 distinct CDR3 sequences listed, approximately 12% were seen once; the top ten hold approximately 3.8%. The material was whole blood, obtained at baseline. This chain connects TRBV12-3 or TRBV12-4 to TRBJ1-6; D gene unclear. This TCR came from an adult who was a healthcare worker with PCR-confirmed SARS-CoV-2 infection or an uninfected control (not recorded which). CDR3 amino acids: CATKPRPLSRGSPLHF. The CDR3 DNA follows: TGTGCCACCAAGCCGAGACCCCTTTCTCGGGGATCACCCCTCCACTTT.